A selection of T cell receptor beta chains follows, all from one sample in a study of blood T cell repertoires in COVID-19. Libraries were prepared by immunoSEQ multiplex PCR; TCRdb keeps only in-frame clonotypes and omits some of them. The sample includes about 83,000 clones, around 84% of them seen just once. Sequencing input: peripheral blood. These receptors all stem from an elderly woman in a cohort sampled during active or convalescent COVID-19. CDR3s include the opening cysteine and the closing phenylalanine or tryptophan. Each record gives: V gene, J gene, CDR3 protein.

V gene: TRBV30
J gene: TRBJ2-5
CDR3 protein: CAWSEGLGGGRRSQYF

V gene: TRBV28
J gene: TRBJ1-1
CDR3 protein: CASIAGTTQAFF

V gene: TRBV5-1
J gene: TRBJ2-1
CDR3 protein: CASSSSGTNSYNEQFF

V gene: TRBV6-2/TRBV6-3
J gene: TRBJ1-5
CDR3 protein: CASSPGTGFIYSNQPQHF

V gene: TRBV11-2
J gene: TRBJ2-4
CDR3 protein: CASSRDRGGKNIQYF

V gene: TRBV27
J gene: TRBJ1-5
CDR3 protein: CASRRESGSSGSNQPQHF

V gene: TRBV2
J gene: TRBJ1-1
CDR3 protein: CASSLLRFEAFF

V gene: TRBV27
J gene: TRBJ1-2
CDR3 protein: CASSPQPGTHHDRAGYTF

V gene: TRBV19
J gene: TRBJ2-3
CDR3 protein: CASSMRLAGTDTQYF

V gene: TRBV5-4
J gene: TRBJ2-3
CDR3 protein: CASRGTLTSGVDTQYF

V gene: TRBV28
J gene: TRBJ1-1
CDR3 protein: CASSFWADTEAFF

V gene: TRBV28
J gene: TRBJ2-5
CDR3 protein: CASSPQGAAETQYF

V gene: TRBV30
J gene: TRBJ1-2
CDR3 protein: CAWISTGTGLGYTF

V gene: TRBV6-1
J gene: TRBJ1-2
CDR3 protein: CASSEYVAANYGYTF

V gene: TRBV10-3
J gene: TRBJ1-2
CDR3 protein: CAISDGGQTPWRGYTF

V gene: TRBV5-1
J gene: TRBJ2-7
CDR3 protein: CASSLSGGVYEQYF

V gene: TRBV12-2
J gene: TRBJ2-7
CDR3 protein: CASRLREQYF